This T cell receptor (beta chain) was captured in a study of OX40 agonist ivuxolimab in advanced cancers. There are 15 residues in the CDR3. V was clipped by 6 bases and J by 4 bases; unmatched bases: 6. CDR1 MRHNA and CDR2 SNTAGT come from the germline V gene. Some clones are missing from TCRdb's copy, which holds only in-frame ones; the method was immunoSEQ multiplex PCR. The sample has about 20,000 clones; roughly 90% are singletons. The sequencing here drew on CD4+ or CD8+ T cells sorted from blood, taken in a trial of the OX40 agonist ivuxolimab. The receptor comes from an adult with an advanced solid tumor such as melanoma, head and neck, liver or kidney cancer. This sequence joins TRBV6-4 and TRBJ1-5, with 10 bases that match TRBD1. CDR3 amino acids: CASRETGGENQPQHF. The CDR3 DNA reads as TGTGCCAGCAGGGAGACAGGGGGCGAGAATCAGCCCCAGCATTTT.